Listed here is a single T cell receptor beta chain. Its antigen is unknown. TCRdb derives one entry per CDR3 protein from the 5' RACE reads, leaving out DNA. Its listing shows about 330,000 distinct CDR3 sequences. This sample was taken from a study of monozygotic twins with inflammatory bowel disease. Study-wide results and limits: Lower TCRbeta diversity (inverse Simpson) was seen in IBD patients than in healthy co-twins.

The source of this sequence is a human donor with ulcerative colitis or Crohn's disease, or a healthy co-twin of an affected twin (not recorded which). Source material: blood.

This CDR3 is CAAGDSQETQYF. V gene TRBV15 combines with J gene TRBJ2-5; TCRdb's assignment of TRBD1 cannot be checked, as there is no DNA. CDR1 LNHNV and CDR2 YYDKDF come from the germline V gene (reference sequence). CDR3 size: 12 residues.